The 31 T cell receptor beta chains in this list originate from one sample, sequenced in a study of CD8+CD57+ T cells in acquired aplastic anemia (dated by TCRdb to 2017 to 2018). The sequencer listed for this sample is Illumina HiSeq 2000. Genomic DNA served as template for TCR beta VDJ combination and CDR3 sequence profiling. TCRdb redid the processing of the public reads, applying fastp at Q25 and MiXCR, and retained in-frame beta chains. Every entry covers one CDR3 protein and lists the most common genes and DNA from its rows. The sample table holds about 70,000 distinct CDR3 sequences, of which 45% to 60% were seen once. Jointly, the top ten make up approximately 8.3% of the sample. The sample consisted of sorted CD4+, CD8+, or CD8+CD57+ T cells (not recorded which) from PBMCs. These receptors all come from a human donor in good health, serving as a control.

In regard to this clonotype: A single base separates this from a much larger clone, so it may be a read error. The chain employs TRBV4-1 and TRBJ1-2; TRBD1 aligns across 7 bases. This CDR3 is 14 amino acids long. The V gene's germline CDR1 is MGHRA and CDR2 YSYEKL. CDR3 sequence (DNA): TGCGCCAGCAGCCCCGGACAGGTTAACTGTGGCTACACCTTC. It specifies CASSPGQVNCGYTF.

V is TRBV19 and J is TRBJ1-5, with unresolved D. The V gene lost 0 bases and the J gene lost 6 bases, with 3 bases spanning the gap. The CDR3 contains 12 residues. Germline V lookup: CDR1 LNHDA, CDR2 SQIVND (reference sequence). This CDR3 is CASSIDLQPQHF. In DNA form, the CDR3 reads TGTGCCAGTAGTATAGATCTTCAGCCCCAGCATTTT.

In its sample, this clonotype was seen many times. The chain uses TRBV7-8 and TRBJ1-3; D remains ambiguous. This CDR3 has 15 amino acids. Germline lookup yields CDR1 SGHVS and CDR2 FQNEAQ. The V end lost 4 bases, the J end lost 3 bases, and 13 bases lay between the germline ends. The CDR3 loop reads CASSSGPGGGNTIYF. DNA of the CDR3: TGTGCCAGCAGCTCGGGCCCGGGAGGTGGAAACACCATATATTTT.

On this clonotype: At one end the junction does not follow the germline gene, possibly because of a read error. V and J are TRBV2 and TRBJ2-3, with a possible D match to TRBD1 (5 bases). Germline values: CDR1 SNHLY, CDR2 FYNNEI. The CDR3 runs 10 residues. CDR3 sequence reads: CTSTGPEQYF. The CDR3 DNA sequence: TGTACCAGCACAGGACCAGAGCAGTATTTT.

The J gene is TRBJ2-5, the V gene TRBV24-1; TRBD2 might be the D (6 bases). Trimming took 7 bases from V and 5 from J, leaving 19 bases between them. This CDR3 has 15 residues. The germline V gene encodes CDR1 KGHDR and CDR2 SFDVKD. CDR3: CATSRTPPGGETQYF. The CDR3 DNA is TGTGCCACCAGCCGCACCCCTCCCGGAGGGGAGACCCAGTACTTC.

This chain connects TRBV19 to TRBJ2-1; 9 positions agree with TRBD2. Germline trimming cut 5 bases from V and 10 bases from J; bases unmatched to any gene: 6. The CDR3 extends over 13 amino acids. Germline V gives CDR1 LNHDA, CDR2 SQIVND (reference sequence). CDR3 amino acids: CASSPGLAGEQFF. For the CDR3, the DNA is TGTGCCAGTAGTCCCGGCCTAGCGGGGGAGCAGTTCTTC.

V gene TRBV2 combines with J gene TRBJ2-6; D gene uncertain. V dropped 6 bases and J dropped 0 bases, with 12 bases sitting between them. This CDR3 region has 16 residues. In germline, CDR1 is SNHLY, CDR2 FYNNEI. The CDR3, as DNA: TGTGCCAGCAGCCTAAGAGGTAGCTCTGGGGCCAACGTCCTGACTTTC. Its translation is CASSLRGSSGANVLTF.

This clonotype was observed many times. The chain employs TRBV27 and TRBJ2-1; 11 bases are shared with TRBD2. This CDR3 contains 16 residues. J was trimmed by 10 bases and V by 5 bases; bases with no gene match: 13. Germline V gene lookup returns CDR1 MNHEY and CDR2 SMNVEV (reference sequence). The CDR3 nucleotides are TGTGCCAGCAGTGGGCTAGCGGGAGGAGGATCGGGGGAGCAGTTCTTC. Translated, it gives CASSGLAGGGSGEQFF.

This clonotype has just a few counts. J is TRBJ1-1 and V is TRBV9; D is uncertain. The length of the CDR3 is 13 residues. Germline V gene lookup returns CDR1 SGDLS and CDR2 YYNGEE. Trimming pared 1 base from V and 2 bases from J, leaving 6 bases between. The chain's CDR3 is CASSVSANTEAFF. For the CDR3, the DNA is TGTGCCAGCAGCGTATCAGCCAACACTGAAGCTTTCTTT.

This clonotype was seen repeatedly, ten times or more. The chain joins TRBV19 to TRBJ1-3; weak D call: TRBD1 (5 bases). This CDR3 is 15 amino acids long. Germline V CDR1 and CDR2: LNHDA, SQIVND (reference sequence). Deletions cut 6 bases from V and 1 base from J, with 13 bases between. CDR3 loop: CASSTSGGSGNTIYF. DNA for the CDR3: TGTGCCAGTAGCACGAGCGGGGGGTCTGGAAACACCATATATTTT.

CDR3 nucleotide sequence: TGTGCCAGCATACGGGGACGTACAGATACGCAGTATTTT. It translates to CASIRGRTDTQYF. The V and J genes are TRBV2 and TRBJ2-3, with D tentatively TRBD1 or TRBD2 (5 bases each). Germline lookup yields CDR1 SNHLY and CDR2 FYNNEI. CDR3 length: 13 amino acids. The V gene lost 7 bases and the J gene lost 3 bases, with 11 bases spanning the gap.

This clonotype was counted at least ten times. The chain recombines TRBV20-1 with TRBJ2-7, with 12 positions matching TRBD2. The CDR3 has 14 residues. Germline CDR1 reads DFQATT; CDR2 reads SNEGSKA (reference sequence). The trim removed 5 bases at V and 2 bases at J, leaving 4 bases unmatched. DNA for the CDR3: TGCAGTGCTGCACTAGCGGGGGGCGCCTACGAGCAGTACTTC. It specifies CSAALAGGAYEQYF.

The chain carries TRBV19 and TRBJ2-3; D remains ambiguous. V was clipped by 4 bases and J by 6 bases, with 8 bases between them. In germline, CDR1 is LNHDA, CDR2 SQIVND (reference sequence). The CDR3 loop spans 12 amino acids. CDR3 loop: CASSTGPDTQYF. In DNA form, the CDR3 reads TGTGCCAGTAGTACGGGCCCGGATACGCAGTATTTT. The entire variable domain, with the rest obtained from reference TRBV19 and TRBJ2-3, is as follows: DGGITQSPKYLFRKEGQNVTLSCEQNLNHDAMYWYRQDPGQGLRLIYYSQIVNDFQKGDIAEGYSVSREKKESFPLTVTSAQKNPTAFYLCASSTGPDTQYFGPGTRLTVL.

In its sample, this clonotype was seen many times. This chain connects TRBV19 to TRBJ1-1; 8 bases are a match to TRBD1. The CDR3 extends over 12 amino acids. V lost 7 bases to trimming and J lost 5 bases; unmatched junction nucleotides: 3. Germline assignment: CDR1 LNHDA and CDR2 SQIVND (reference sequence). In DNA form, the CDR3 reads TGTGCCAGTATGACAGGGGTGACTGAAGCTTTCTTT. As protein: CASMTGVTEAFF.

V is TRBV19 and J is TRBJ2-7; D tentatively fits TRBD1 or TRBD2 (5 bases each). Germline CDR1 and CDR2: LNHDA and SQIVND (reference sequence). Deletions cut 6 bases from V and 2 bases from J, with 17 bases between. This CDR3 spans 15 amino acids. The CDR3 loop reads CASSSRSGPTYEQYF. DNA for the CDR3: TGTGCCAGTAGCTCTAGGTCGGGGCCAACCTACGAGCAGTACTTC.

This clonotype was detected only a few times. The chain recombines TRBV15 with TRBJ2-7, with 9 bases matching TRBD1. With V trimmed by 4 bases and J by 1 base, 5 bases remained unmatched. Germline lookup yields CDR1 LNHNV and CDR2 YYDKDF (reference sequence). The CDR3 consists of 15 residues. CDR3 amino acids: CATSNGQGISYEQYF. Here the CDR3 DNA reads TGTGCCACCAGCAACGGACAGGGGATATCCTACGAGCAGTACTTC. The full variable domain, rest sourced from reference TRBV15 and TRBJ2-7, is DAMVIQNPRYQVTQFGKPVTLSCSQTLNHNVMYWYQQKSSQAPKLLFHYYDKDFNNEADTPDNFQSRRPNTSFCFLDIRSPGLGDTAMYLCATSNGQGISYEQYFGPGTRLTVT.

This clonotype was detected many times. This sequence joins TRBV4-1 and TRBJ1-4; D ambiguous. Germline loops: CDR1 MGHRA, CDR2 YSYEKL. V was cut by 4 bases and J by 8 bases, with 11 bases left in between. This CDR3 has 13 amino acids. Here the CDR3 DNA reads TGCGCCAGCAGCCCTGCAAATTTAGAAAAACTGTTTTTT. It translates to CASSPANLEKLFF.

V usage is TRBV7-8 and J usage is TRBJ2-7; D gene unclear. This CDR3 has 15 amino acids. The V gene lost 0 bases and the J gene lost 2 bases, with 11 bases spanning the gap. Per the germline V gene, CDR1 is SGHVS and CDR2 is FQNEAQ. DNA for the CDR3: TGTGCCAGCAGCTTAGCGCTAGGCGGACCCTACGAGCAGTACTTC. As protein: CASSLALGGPYEQYF.

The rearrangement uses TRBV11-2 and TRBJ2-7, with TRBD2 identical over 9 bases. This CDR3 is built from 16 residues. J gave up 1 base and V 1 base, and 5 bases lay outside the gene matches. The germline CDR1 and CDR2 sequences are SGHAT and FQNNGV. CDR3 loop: CASSLVGLAGSYEQYF. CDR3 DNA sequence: TGTGCCAGCAGCTTAGTTGGCCTAGCGGGATCCTACGAGCAGTACTTC. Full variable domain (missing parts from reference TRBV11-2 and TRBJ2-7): EAGVAQSPRYKIIEKRQSVAFWCNPISGHATLYWYQQILGQGPKLLIQFQNNGVVDDSQLPKDRFSAERLKGVDSTLKIQPAKLEDSAVYLCASSLVGLAGSYEQYFGPGTRLTVT.

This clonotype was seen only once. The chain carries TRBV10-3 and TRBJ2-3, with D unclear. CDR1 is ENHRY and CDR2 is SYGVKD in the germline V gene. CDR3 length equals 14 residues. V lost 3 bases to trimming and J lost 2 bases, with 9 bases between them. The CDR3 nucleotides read TGTGCCATCAGTGACGACACTATCACAGATACGCAGTATTTT. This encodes CAISDDTITDTQYF.

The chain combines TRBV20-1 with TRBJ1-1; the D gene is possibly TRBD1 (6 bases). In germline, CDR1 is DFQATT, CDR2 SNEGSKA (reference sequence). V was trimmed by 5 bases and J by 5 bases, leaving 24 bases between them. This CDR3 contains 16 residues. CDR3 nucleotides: TGCAGTGCTCAGACCGGGACAAGAGTGATCGGGACTGAAGCTTTCTTT. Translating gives CSAQTGTRVIGTEAFF.

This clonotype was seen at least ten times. CDR3 sequence reads: CASRGTANYGYTF. In DNA, the CDR3 is TGTGCCAGCAGAGGGACAGCTAACTATGGCTACACCTTC. J is TRBJ1-2 and V is TRBV7-9; 7 positions agree with TRBD1. Germline lookup yields CDR1 SEHNR and CDR2 FQNEAQ (reference sequence). Trimming took 6 bases from V and 0 from J; bases not matched to a gene: 1. CDR3 length equals 13 residues.

The CDR3 DNA follows: TGTGCCAGCAGCGGGTACAATGAGCAGTTCTTC. Encoded protein: CASSGYNEQFF. The chain uses TRBV9 and TRBJ2-1; D unclear. V was shortened by 3 bases and J by 4 bases, with 2 bases between the two germline ends. Germline loops: CDR1 SGDLS, CDR2 YYNGEE. This CDR3 has 11 amino acids.

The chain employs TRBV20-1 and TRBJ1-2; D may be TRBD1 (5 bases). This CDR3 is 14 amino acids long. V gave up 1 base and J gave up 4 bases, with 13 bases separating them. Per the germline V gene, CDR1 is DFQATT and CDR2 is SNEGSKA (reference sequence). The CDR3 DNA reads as TGCAGTGCTAGAGTTCTGGGGGTCGCCTATGGCTACACCTTC. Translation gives CSARVLGVAYGYTF.

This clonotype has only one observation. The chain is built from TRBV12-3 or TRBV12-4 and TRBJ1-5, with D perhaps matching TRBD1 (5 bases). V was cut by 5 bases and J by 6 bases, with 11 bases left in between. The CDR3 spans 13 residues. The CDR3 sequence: CASSPNRFQPQHF. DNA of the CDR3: TGTGCCAGCAGTCCCAACAGGTTTCAGCCCCAGCATTTT.

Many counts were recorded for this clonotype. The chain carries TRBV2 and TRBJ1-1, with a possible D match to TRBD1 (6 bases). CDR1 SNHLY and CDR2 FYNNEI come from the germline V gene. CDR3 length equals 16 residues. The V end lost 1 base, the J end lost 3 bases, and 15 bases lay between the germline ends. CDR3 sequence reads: CASSEGQGNFDTEAFF. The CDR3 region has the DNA TGTGCCAGCAGTGAAGGGCAGGGGAATTTCGACACTGAAGCTTTCTTT.

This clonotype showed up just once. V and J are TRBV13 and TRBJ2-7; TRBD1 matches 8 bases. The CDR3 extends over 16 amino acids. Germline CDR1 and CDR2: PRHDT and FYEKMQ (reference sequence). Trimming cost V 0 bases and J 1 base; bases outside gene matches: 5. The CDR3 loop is CASSLGTGARSYEQYF. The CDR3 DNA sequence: TGTGCCAGCAGCTTAGGGACAGGGGCAAGGTCCTACGAGCAGTACTTC.

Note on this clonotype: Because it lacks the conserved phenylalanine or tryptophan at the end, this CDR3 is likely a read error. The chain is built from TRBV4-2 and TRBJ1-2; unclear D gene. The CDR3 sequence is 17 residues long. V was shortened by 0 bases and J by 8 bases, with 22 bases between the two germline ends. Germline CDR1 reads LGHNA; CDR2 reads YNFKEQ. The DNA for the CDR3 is TGTGCCAGCAGCCAAGATATCCAGTCAACGATGTCGGAAGGCTACACCCTC. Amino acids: CASSQDIQSTMSEGYTL.

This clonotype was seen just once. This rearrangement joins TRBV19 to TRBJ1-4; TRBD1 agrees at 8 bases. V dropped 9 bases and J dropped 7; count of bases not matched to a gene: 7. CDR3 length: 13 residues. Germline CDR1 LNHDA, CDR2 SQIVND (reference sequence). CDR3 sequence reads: CASRDRGFEKLFF. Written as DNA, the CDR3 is TGTGCCAGCCGAGACAGGGGTTTTGAAAAACTGTTTTTT.

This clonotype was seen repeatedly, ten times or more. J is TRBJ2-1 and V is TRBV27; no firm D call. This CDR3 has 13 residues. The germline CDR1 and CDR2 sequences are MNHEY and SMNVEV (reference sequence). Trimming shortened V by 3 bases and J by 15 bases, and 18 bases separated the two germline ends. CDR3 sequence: CASSFTLLSPRFF. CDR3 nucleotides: TGTGCCAGCAGTTTCACCCTCTTGAGTCCCCGGTTCTTC.

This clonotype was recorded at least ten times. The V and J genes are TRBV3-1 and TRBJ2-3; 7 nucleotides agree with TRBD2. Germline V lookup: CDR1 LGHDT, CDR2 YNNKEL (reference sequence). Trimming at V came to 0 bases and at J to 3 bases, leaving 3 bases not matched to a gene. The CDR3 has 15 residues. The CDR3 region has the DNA TGTGCCAGCAGCCAAGATTGGGGGGGGACAGATACGCAGTATTTT. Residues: CASSQDWGGTDTQYF.